This T cell receptor beta chain was sequenced during a study of molecular identifiers for immune sequencing clone quantification. Whole-study context: Four of five RNA aliquots from approximately 20,000 or 98,000 naive CD8 T cells were sequenced.

TCRdb itself ran the PCR reads through MiXCR, one entry per CDR3 protein. The table has 460,000 or so distinct CDR3 sequences, about 25% seen once; the top ten hold under 0.8%. This clonotype appeared many times. The CDR3 runs 14 residues. Germline values: CDR1 SEHNR, CDR2 FQNEAQ (reference sequence). V trimming: 5 bases; J trimming: 0 bases; junction bases outside the gene matches: 2. The sample was naive CD8+ T cells from blood, with Jurkat cell RNA spiked in. Subset indicated: FACS-sorted CD8+CD4-CCR7+CD45RA+ naive T cells. This chain links TRBV7-9 with TRBJ2-7; 9 bases are shared with TRBD1. The TCR comes from a human donor in good health. Some libraries in this study had Jurkat cell RNA spiked in. The CDR3 region is CASSRTGDSYEQYF. CDR3 nucleotide sequence: TGTGCCAGCAGCCGGACAGGGGACTCCTACGAGCAGTACTTC. The complete variable domain, with remaining parts taken from reference TRBV7-9 and TRBJ2-7, reads DTGVSQNPRHKITKRGQNVTFRCDPISEHNRLYWYRQTLGQGPEFLTYFQNEAQLEKSRLLSDRFSAERPKGSFSTLEIQRTEQGDSAMYLCASSRTGDSYEQYFGPGTRLTVT.